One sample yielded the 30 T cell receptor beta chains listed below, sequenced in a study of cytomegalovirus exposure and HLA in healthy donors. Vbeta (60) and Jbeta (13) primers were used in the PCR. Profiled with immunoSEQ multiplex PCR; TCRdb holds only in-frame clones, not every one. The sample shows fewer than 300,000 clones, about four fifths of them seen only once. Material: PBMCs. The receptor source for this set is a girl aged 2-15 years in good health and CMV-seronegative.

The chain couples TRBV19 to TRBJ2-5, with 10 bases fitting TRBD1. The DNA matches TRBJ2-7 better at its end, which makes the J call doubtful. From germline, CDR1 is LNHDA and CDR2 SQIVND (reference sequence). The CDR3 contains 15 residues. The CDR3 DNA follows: TGTGCCAGTAGTGCCGGGACAGGGGCGCGGTACGAGCAGTACTTC. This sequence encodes CASSAGTGARYEQYF.

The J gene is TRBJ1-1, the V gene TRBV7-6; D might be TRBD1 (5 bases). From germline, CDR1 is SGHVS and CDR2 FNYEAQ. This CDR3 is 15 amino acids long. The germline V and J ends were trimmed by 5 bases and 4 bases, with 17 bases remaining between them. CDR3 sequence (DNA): TGTGCCAGCAGCCCCCCGGGGGGGGGAGGCACTGAAGCTTTCTTT. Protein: CASSPPGGGGTEAFF. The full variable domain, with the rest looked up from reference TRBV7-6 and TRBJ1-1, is GAGVSQSPRYKVTKRGQDVALRCDPISGHVSLYWYRQALGQGPEFLTYFNYEAQQDKSGLPNDRFSAERPEGSISTLTIQRTEQRDSAMYRCASSPPGGGGTEAFFGQGTRLTVV.

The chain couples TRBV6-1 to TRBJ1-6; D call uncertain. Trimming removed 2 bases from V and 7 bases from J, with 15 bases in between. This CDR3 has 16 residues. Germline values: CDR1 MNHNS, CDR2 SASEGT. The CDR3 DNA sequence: TGTGCCAGCAGTGAACGTTGGGAGAAGAGGAATTCACCCCTCCACTTT. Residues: CASSERWEKRNSPLHF.

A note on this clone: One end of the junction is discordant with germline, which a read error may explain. CDR3 nucleotides: TGTGCCAGCAGCTTTCGATGGAGGTGGTATGACTTC. The encoded protein is CASSFRWRWYDF. The J gene is TRBJ2-7, the V gene TRBV13; tentative D call: TRBD2 (5 bases). The CDR3 runs 12 residues. Germline CDR1 is PRHDT and CDR2 is FYEKMQ (reference sequence). The full variable domain, in which reference TRBV13 and TRBJ2-7 provide the parts outside the CDR3, is AAGVIQSPRHLIKEKRETATLKCYPIPRHDTVYWYQQGPGQDPQFLISFYEKMQSDKGSIPDRFSAQQFSDYHSELNMSSLELGDSALYFCASSFRWRWYDFGPGTRLTVT.

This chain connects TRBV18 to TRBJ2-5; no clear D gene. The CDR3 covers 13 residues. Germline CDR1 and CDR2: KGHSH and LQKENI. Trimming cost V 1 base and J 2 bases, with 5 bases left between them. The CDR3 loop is CASSPLIQETQYF. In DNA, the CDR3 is TGTGCCAGCTCACCACTAATACAAGAGACCCAGTACTTC.

The CDR3 DNA is TGTGCCAGCAGCCCGACAGGGGGTGGTGAAAAACTGTTTTTT. Residues: CASSPTGGGEKLFF. The chain is built from TRBV9 and TRBJ1-4; TRBD1 aligns across 9 bases. Germline V gene data show CDR1 as SGDLS and CDR2 as YYNGEE. This CDR3 is 14 amino acids long. V shed 4 bases, J shed 7 bases, and the junction held 5 bases outside the gene matches.

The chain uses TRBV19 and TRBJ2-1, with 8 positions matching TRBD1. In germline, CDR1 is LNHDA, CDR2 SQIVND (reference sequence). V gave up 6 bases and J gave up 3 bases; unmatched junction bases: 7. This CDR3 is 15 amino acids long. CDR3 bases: TGTGCCAGTAGCCTGGGACAGGAGAGCTACAATGAGCAGTTCTTC. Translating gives CASSLGQESYNEQFF.

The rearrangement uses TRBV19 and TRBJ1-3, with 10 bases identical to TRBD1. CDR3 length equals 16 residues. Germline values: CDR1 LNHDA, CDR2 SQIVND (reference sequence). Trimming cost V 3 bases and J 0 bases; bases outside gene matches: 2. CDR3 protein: CASSMRTGGSGNTIYF. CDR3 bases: TGTGCCAGTAGTATGAGGACAGGGGGCTCTGGAAACACCATATATTTT.

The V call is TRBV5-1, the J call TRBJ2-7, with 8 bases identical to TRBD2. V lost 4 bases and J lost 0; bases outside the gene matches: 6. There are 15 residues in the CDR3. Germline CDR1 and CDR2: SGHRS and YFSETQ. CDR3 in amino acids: CASSQLAASSYEQYF. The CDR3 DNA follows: TGCGCCAGCAGCCAACTAGCGGCCAGCTCCTACGAGCAGTACTTC.

In nucleotides, the CDR3 is TGTGCCAGCAGTTTGTCCGGGACAGGGGACGAGCAGTACTTC. Protein product: CASSLSGTGDEQYF. The chain is built from TRBV28 and TRBJ2-7; 10 bases align to TRBD1. Germline V gene lookup returns CDR1 MDHEN and CDR2 SYDVKM. With 3 bases clipped from V and 5 bases from J, the junction kept 4 bases outside the gene matches. The CDR3 spans 14 residues.

The chain's CDR3 is CASSEPPGHLYNQPQHF. The DNA of the CDR3 is TGTGCCAGCAGTGAACCGCCGGGACACCTTTACAATCAGCCCCAGCATTTT. The chain couples TRBV6-1 to TRBJ1-5, with D possibly TRBD1 on 6 matching bases. This CDR3 has 17 residues. CDR1 and CDR2 from the germline V gene are MNHNS and SASEGT. V lost 2 bases to trimming and J lost 3 bases, with 17 bases between them.

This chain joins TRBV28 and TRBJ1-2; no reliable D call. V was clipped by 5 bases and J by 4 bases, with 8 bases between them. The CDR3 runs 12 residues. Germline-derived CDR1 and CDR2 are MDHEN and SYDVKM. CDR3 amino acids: CASSPSSYGYTF. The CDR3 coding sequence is TGTGCCAGCAGTCCTTCGTCCTATGGCTACACCTTC.

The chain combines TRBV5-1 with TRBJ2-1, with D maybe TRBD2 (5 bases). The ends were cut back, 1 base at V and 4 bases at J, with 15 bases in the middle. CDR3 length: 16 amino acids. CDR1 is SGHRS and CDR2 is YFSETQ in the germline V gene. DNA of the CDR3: TGCGCCAGCAGCTTGTATTCCGGGAACCCATACAATGAGCAGTTCTTC. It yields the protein CASSLYSGNPYNEQFF.

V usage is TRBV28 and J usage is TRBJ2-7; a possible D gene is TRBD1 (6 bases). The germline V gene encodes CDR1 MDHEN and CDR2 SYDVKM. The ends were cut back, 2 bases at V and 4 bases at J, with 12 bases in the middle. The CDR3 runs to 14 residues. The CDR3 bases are TGTGCCAGCAGTTTAAGTCAGGGGATTTACGAGCAGTACTTC. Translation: CASSLSQGIYEQYF.

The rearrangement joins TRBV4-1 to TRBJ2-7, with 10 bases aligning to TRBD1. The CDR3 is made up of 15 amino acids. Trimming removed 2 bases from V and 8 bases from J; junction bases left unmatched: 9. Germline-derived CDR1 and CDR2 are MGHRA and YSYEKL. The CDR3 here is CASSQPGQGYLKQYF. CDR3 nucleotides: TGCGCCAGCAGCCAACCGGGACAGGGGTATCTCAAGCAGTACTTC.

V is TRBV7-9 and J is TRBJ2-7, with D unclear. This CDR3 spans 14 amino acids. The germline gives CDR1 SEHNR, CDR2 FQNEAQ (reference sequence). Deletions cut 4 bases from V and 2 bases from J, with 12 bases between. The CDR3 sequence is CASSSSTHTYEQYF. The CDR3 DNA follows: TGTGCCAGCAGCTCGAGTACTCATACCTACGAGCAGTACTTC.

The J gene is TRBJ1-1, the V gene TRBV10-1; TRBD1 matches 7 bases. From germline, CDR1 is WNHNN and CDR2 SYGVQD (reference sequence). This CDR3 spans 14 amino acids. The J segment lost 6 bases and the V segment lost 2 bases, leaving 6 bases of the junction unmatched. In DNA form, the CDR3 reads TGCGCCAGCAGTGAGGAGGCGGGACAGTCTGAAGCTTTCTTT. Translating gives CASSEEAGQSEAFF.

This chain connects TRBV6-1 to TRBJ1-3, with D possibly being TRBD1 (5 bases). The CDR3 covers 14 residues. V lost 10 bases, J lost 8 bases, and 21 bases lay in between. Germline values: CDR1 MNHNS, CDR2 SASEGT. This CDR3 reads CATILGAGVYTIYF. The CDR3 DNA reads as TGTGCCACCATTCTTGGGGCAGGAGTGTACACCATATATTTT.

In DNA, the CDR3 is TGTGCCAGTAGACAGGGGGCGAGCTATGGCTACACCTTC. It translates to CASRQGASYGYTF. The chain uses TRBV19 and TRBJ1-2; 9 bases are a match to TRBD1. Losses at the gene ends were 6 bases for V and 4 bases for J; bases not matched to a gene: 3. This CDR3 region has 13 residues. The germline V gene encodes CDR1 LNHDA and CDR2 SQIVND (reference sequence).

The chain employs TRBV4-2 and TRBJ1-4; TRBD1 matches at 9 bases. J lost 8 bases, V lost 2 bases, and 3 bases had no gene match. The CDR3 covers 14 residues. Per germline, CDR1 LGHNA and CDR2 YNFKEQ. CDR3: CASSQTGGAEKLFF. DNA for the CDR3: TGTGCCAGCAGCCAAACAGGGGGCGCCGAAAAACTGTTTTTT.

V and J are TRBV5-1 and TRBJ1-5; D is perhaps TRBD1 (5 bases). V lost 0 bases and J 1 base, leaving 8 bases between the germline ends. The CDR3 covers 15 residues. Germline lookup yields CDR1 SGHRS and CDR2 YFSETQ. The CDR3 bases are TGCGCCAGCAGCTTGGATGGGGGGAGCAATCAGCCCCAGCATTTT. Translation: CASSLDGGSNQPQHF.

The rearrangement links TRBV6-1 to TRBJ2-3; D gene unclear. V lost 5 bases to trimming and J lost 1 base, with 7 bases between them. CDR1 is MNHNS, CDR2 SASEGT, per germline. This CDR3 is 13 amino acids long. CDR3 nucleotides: TGTGCCAGCAGTTTCGAGGGCACAGATACGCAGTATTTT. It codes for CASSFEGTDTQYF.

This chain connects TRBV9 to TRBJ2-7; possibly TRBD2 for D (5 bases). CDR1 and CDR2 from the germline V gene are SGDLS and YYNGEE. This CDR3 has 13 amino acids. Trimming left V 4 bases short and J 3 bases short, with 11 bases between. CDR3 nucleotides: TGTGCCAGCAGCCGGGGTGCCAGCTACGAGCAGTACTTC. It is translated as CASSRGASYEQYF.

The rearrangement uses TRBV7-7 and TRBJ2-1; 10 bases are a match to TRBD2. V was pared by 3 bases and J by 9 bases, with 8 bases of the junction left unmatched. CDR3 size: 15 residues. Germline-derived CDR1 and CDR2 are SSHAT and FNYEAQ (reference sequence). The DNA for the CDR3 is TGTGCCAGCAGCTTCACCCCAGCGGGGGGGCCTGAGCAGTTCTTC. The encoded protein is CASSFTPAGGPEQFF.

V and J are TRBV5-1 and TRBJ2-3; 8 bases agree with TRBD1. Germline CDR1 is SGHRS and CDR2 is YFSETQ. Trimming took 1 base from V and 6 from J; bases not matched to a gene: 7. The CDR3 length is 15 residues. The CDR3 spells CASSLMAGGLDTQYF. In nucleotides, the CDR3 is TGCGCCAGCAGCTTGATGGCAGGGGGCTTGGATACGCAGTATTTT.

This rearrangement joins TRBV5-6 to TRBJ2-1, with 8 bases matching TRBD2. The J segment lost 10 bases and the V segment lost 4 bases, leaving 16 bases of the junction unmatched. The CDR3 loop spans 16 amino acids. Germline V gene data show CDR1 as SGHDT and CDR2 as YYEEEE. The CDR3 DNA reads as TGTGCCAGCAGCGGGCCGGGACTAGGGAGCGGAGTAGAGCAGTTCTTC. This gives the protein CASSGPGLGSGVEQFF.

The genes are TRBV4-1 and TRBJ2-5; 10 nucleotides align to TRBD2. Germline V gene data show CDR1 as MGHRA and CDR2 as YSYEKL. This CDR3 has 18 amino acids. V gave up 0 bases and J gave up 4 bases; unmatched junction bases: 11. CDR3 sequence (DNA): TGCGCCAGCAGCCAAGACCCTATACTAGCGGGAAGTGCAGAGACCCAGTACTTC. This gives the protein CASSQDPILAGSAETQYF.

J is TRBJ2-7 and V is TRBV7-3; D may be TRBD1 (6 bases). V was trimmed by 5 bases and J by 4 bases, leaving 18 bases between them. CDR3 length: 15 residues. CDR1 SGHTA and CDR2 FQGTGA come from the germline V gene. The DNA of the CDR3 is TGTGCCAGCAGCCGACAACAGGGACCCGGGTACGAGCAGTACTTC. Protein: CASSRQQGPGYEQYF.

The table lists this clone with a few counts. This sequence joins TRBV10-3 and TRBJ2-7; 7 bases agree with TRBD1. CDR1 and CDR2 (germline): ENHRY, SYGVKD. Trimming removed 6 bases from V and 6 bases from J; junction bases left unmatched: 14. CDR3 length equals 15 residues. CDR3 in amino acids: CAISDLTTGVFEQYF. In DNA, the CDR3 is TGTGCCATCAGCGACCTTACTACAGGGGTCTTCGAGCAGTACTTC.

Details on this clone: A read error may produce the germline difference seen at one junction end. Here the CDR3 reads CSSSPTKWAARGFYEQYF. For the CDR3, the DNA is TGTTCCAGCAGCCCAACCAAGTGGGCAGCCAGGGGATTCTACGAGCAGTACTTC. V is TRBV7-9 and J is TRBJ2-7; D perhaps matches TRBD1 (6 bases). This CDR3 contains 18 residues. The V gene's germline CDR1 is SEHNR and CDR2 FQNEAQ (reference sequence). The whole variable domain, filled in from reference TRBV7-9 and TRBJ2-7, reads DTGVSQNPRHKITKRGQNVTFRCDPISEHNRLYWYRQTLGQGPEFLTYFQNEAQLEKSRLLSDRFSAERPKGSFSTLEIQRTEQGDSAMYLCSSSPTKWAARGFYEQYFGPGTRLTVT.